This TCR beta chain was identified in a study of blood T cell repertoires in COVID-19. Study at large: Samples of COVID-19 (acute and convalescent) were obtained from the United States, Italy and Spain. The cDNA or gDNA used as material had been derived from T cells, B-cell-depleted T cells, or PBMCs.

This CDR3 comprises 14 residues. The V end lost 0 bases, the J end lost 0 bases, and 4 bases lay between the germline ends. CDR1 is SGHRS and CDR2 is YFSETQ in the germline V gene. Per the original methods: Amplification of reference gene primers provided the estimated nucleated cell counts. TCRdb's copy holds only in-frame clones and misses some; the assay was immunoSEQ multiplex PCR. The V and J calls and the clone size are those of that table, but D and trimming were determined from the DNA. The sample gives about 250,000 clones, 70% to 90% of which show up once; less than 6.5% is in the top ten. The sequence derives from a man aged 50-60 years with active or convalescent COVID-19. The sequenced sample was peripheral blood. The chain has TRBV5-1 and TRBJ1-3; D is undetermined. CDR3 DNA sequence: TGCGCCAGCAGCTTGGACTACTCTGGAAACACCATATATTTT. Its translation: CASSLDYSGNTIYF.